The entry that follows covers one T cell receptor (beta chain) sequence. Trimming shortened V by 2 bases and J by 3 bases, and 13 bases separated the two germline ends. The CDR3 is 15 residues long. Germline V gene data show CDR1 as MNHEY and CDR2 as SMNVEV (reference sequence). How the authors handled the data: For nucleated cells, counts were estimated from reference gene primer amplification. The assay was immunoSEQ multiplex PCR, and TCRdb's table has in-frame clones only and misses some. For V, J and clone size, that table is used; D and trimming come from the DNA. This sample yields around 170,000 clones, of which about 82% are seen a single time; about 7.3% belongs to the top ten. The data were taken from a study of blood T cell repertoires in COVID-19. On the study more broadly: The United States, Italy and Spain provided the acute and convalescent COVID-19 samples. PBMCs, B-cell-depleted T cells, or T cells were the source of the cDNA or gDNA that made up the material.

V and J are TRBV27 and TRBJ2-5, with D perhaps matching TRBD1 (5 bases). This receptor was identified in a man aged 50 to 59 with active or convalescent COVID-19. The sample comprised peripheral blood. The CDR3 DNA sequence: TGTGCCAGCAGTTTAAGGTTCAGGGATAAAGAGACCCAGTACTTC. Translated: CASSLRFRDKETQYF.